What follows are 22 T cell receptor beta chains derived from one specimen sequenced in a study of blood T cell repertoires in COVID-19. TCRdb's table, derived via immunoSEQ multiplex PCR, lists solely in-frame clones and lacks some. Among some 190,000 clones listed, more than 75% were seen once. Sequenced sample: peripheral blood. The origin of the receptors is a person aged 70 to 79 with COVID-19, enrolled during active disease.

The rearrangement joins TRBV27 to TRBJ1-3, with D possibly matching TRBD1 (6 bases). The CDR3 totals 15 residues. V dropped 6 bases and J dropped 0 bases, with 12 bases sitting between them. CDR1 is MNHEY, CDR2 SMNVEV, per germline (reference sequence). CDR3 residues: CASRPQGPSGNTIYF. The CDR3, as DNA: TGTGCCAGCAGGCCACAGGGCCCCTCTGGAAACACCATATATTTT.

J is TRBJ2-4 and V is TRBV29-1; 9 bases are shared with TRBD1. The ends lost 6 bases at V and 6 bases at J; junction bases unmatched: 9. This CDR3 has 14 amino acids. From germline, CDR1 is SQVTM and CDR2 ANQGSEA. CDR3 sequence reads: CSVGVGQGGNIQYF. In DNA form, the CDR3 reads TGCAGCGTGGGGGTGGGACAGGGTGGAAACATTCAGTACTTC.

This clone appeared a few times. This chain joins TRBV7-9 and TRBJ1-2, with D unresolved. Germline CDR1 is SEHNR and CDR2 is FQNEAQ (reference sequence). V was pared by 0 bases and J by 5 bases, with 7 bases between. The CDR3 extends over 13 amino acids. The CDR3 DNA is TGTGCCAGCAGCTTAGCCAGCGGATATGGCTACACCTTC. Residues: CASSLASGYGYTF.

The chain recombines TRBV7-2 with TRBJ2-7; the match to TRBD1 covers 9 bases. In germline, CDR1 is SGHTA, CDR2 FQGNSA. Trimming cost V 4 bases and J 3 bases; bases outside gene matches: 7. This CDR3 region has 15 residues. The CDR3: CASSSTGTGIYEQYF. Written as DNA, the CDR3 is TGTGCCAGCAGCTCCACCGGGACAGGGATCTACGAGCAGTACTTC.

The chain has TRBV11-2 and TRBJ2-5; the match to TRBD2 covers 7 bases. Germline CDR1 reads SGHAT; CDR2 reads FQNNGV. CDR3 length equals 13 residues. Germline trimming cut 8 bases from V and 2 bases from J; bases unmatched to any gene: 5. CDR3 loop: CASSGLTQETQYF. DNA for the CDR3: TGTGCCAGCTCGGGACTAACACAAGAGACCCAGTACTTC.

The chain is built from TRBV9 and TRBJ2-1; 7 bases fit TRBD1. Germline V gene data show CDR1 as SGDLS and CDR2 as YYNGEE. The CDR3 runs 15 residues. The J segment lost 0 bases and the V segment lost 2 bases, leaving 2 bases of the junction unmatched. The CDR3 region has the DNA TGTGCCAGCAGCGTTGGGGACAGCTCCTACAATGAGCAGTTCTTC. Its translation is CASSVGDSSYNEQFF.

The J gene is TRBJ2-5, the V gene TRBV6-1, with TRBD1 matching 7 bases. Germline trimming cut 2 bases from V and 1 base from J; bases unmatched to any gene: 1. The CDR3 totals 14 residues. Looked up from germline, CDR1 is MNHNS and CDR2 is SASEGT. The CDR3 reads CASSERDSQETQYF. CDR3 bases: TGTGCCAGCAGTGAACGGGACAGCCAAGAGACCCAGTACTTC.

The V call is TRBV7-2, the J call TRBJ1-2; possible D gene TRBD1, 5 bases. The CDR3 extends over 14 amino acids. Trimming took off 4 bases at V and 5 bases at J, with 14 bases between the two ends. Per the germline V gene, CDR1 is SGHTA and CDR2 is FQGNSA. The CDR3 bases are TGTGCCAGCAGCTCCGGGGGATCCCCTTATGGCTACACCTTC. This sequence encodes CASSSGGSPYGYTF.

The V gene is TRBV19, the J gene TRBJ1-2, with 10 bases aligning to TRBD1. The CDR3 sequence is 15 residues long. Germline CDR1 and CDR2: LNHDA and SQIVND (reference sequence). The V segment lost 7 bases and the J segment 2 bases; nucleotides outside the gene matches: 7. In DNA form, the CDR3 reads TGTGCCAGTAAAACGACAGGGGGCGCAAACTATGGCTACACCTTC. Protein: CASKTTGGANYGYTF.

The chain links TRBV18 to TRBJ1-5; D perhaps matches TRBD1 (6 bases). Per the germline V gene, CDR1 is KGHSH and CDR2 is LQKENI. CDR3 length equals 14 residues. The germline V and J ends were trimmed by 6 bases and 7 bases, with 16 bases remaining between them. The CDR3 here is CASSPAGAPQPQHF. As DNA, the CDR3 is TGTGCCAGCTCCCCGGCGGGGGCTCCCCAGCCCCAGCATTTT.

This clone was seen once. The chain carries TRBV7-9 and TRBJ2-3; D ambiguous. Between the trimmed V and J ends, which lost 4 bases and 2 bases, there was a span of 10 bases. This CDR3 has 14 residues. Germline V gives CDR1 SEHNR, CDR2 FQNEAQ (reference sequence). The CDR3: CASSSYLFTDTQYF. Here the CDR3 DNA reads TGTGCCAGCAGCTCCTACCTATTCACAGATACGCAGTATTTT.

V is TRBV20-1 and J is TRBJ2-5; D not resolved. CDR3 length: 12 residues. Germline loops: CDR1 DFQATT, CDR2 SNEGSKA (reference sequence). Trimming shortened V by 3 bases and J by 5 bases, and 10 bases separated the two germline ends. This CDR3 reads CSASLGLETQYF. DNA for the CDR3: TGCAGTGCTAGTCTAGGTCTTGAGACCCAGTACTTC.

This sequence joins TRBV6-2 or TRBV6-3 and TRBJ1-5, with D maybe TRBD1 (6 bases). In germline, CDR1 is MNHEY, CDR2 SVGEGT. Trimming shortened V by 5 bases and J by 4 bases, and 9 bases separated the two germline ends. The CDR3 has 13 amino acids. CDR3 amino acids: CASSGGANQPQHF. CDR3 nucleotides: TGTGCCAGCAGTGGGGGGGCGAATCAGCCCCAGCATTTT.

The chain recombines TRBV7-9 with TRBJ2-7; perhaps TRBD1 as D (6 bases). The CDR3 consists of 15 residues. Germline CDR1 SEHNR, CDR2 FQNEAQ (reference sequence). V dropped 5 bases and J dropped 3 bases, with 17 bases sitting between them. The CDR3 loop is CASSPRSTGFYEQYF. CDR3 in DNA: TGTGCCAGCAGCCCAAGATCTACAGGGTTCTACGAGCAGTACTTC.

The V gene is TRBV5-1, the J gene TRBJ1-2, with D hard to call. The germline V gene encodes CDR1 SGHRS and CDR2 YFSETQ. CDR3 length: 13 amino acids. Trimming took off 2 bases at V and 2 bases at J, with 7 bases between the two ends. For the CDR3, the DNA is TGCGCCAGCAGCTTAAGAACAAACTATGGCTACACCTTC. It codes for CASSLRTNYGYTF.

The chain combines TRBV9 with TRBJ2-7; TRBD2 is a possible D gene (5 bases). This CDR3 has 15 residues. Germline V gives CDR1 SGDLS, CDR2 YYNGEE. Trimming took 0 bases from V and 1 from J, leaving 11 bases between them. For the CDR3, the DNA is TGTGCCAGCAGCGTAGACCAAGCGGAATCCTACGAGCAGTACTTC. Its protein product is CASSVDQAESYEQYF.

The chain employs TRBV3-1 (or the pseudogene TRBV3-2) and TRBJ2-1; perhaps TRBD2 as D (5 bases). The CDR3 length is 12 residues. The ends were cut back, 2 bases at V and 9 bases at J, with 8 bases in the middle. The germline V gene encodes CDR1 LGHDT and CDR2 YNNKEL (reference sequence). The CDR3 sequence is CASSQLGVEQFF. CDR3 sequence (DNA): TGTGCCAGCAGCCAACTCGGGGTTGAGCAGTTCTTC.

V is TRBV12-3 or TRBV12-4 and J is TRBJ2-2; a weak D match, TRBD2 (5 bases). This CDR3 is built from 12 residues. V gave up 5 bases and J gave up 6 bases, with 7 bases separating them. The CDR3 loop reads CASSLGAGELFF. The CDR3 coding sequence is TGTGCCAGCAGTCTCGGGGCCGGGGAGCTGTTTTTT.

The chain recombines TRBV3-1 (or the pseudogene TRBV3-2) with TRBJ2-5; 7 bases are a match to TRBD2. Trimming at V came to 3 bases and at J to 4 bases, leaving 8 bases not matched to a gene. In germline, CDR1 is LGHDT, CDR2 YNNKEL (reference sequence). The CDR3 consists of 15 residues. CDR3 bases: TGTGCCAGCAGCCAGGCCCGGGGGGTGACAGAGACCCAGTACTTC. It codes for CASSQARGVTETQYF.

The chain links TRBV5-1 to TRBJ1-4, with D tentatively TRBD1 (5 bases). This CDR3 has 15 amino acids. Germline CDR1 SGHRS, CDR2 YFSETQ. V was shortened by 4 bases and J by 8 bases, with 18 bases between the two germline ends. CDR3 bases: TGCGCCAGCAGCCCGCGTTGGGGGGGATCGGAAAAACTGTTTTTT. This translates into CASSPRWGGSEKLFF. Complete variable domain (other parts from reference TRBV5-1 and TRBJ1-4): KAGVTQTPRYLIKTRGQQVTLSCSPISGHRSVSWYQQTPGQGLQFLFEYFSETQRNKGNFPGRFSGRQFSNSRSEMNVSTLELGDSALYLCASSPRWGGSEKLFFGSGTQLSVL.

The genes are TRBV7-6 and TRBJ2-4; 15 bases map to TRBD2. The trim removed 5 bases at V and 3 bases at J, leaving 5 bases unmatched. Germline V gives CDR1 SGHVS, CDR2 FNYEAQ. The CDR3 contains 17 residues. CDR3 nucleotides: TGTGCCAGCAGCCCTGGGGGACTAGCGGGAGGCAAAAACATTCAGTACTTC. Its translation is CASSPGGLAGGKNIQYF.

This clone was seen more than once but under ten times. The V gene is TRBV6-5, the J gene TRBJ1-4; the match to TRBD1 covers 7 bases. Looked up from germline, CDR1 is MNHEY and CDR2 is SVGAGI. V was pared by 5 bases and J by 5 bases, with 5 bases of the junction left unmatched. This CDR3 spans 14 amino acids. CDR3 DNA sequence: TGTGCCAGCAGTAACAGGGGATCAAATGAAAAACTGTTTTTT. As protein: CASSNRGSNEKLFF.